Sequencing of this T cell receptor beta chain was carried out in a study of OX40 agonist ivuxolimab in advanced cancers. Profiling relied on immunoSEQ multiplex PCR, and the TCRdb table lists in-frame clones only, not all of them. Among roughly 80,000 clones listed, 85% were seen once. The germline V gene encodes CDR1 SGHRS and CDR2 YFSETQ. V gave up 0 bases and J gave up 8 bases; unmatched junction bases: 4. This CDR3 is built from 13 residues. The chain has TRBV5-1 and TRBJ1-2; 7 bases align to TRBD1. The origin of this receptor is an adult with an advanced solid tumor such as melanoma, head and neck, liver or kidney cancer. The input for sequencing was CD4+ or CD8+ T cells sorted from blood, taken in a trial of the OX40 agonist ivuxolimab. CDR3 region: CASSLGGGGGYTF. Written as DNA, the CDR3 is TGCGCCAGCAGCTTGGGAGGGGGCGGCGGCTACACCTTC.